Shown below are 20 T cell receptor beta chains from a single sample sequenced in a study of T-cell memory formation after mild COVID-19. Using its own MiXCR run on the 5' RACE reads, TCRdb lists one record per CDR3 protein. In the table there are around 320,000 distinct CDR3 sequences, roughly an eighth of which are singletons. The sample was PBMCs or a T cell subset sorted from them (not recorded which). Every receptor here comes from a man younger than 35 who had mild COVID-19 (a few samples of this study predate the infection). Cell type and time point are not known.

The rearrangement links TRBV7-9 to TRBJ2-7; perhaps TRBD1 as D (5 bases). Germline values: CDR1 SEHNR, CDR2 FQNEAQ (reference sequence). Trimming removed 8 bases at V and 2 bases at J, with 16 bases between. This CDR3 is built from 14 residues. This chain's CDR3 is CASAMTVQTYEQYV. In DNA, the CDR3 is TGTGCCAGCGCCATGACAGTCCAAACCTACGAGCAGTACGTC.

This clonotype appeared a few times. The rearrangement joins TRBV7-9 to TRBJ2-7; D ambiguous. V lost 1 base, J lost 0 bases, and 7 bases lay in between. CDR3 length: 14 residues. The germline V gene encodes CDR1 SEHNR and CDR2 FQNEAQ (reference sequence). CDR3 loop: CASSLGPNSYEQYF. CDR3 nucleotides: TGTGCCAGCAGCTTAGGTCCGAACTCCTACGAGCAGTACTTC.

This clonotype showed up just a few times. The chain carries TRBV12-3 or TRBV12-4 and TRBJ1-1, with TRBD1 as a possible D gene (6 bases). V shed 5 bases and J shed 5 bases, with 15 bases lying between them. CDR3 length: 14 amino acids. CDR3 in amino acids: CASSQQGLGTEAFF. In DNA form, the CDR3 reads TGTGCCAGCAGTCAACAGGGATTAGGTACTGAAGCTTTCTTT.

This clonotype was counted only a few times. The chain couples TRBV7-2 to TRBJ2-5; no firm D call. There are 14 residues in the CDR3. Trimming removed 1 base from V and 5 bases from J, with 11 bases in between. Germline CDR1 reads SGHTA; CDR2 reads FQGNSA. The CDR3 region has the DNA TGTGCCAGCAGCTTAGTAACGCGGTTGGAGACCCAGTACTTC. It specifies CASSLVTRLETQYF.

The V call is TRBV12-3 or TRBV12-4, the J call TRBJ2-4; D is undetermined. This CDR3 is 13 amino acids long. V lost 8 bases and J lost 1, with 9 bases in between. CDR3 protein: CASALEAKNIQYF. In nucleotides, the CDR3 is TGTGCCAGCGCGTTGGAGGCCAAAAACATTCAGTACTTC.

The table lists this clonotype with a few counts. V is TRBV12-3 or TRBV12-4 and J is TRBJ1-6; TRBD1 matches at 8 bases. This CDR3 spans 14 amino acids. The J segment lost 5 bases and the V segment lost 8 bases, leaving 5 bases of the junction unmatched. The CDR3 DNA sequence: TGTGCCAGCGGCAGGACAGGGAATAATTCACCCCTCCACTTT. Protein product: CASGRTGNNSPLHF.

CDR3 amino acids: CSAPGVDTDTQYF. CDR3 nucleotides: TGCAGTGCTCCCGGGGTCGACACAGATACGCAGTATTTT. The J gene is TRBJ2-3, the V gene TRBV20-1; perhaps TRBD2 as D (5 bases). The CDR3 runs to 13 residues. The ends were cut back, 5 bases at V and 2 bases at J, with 11 bases in the middle. The germline V gene encodes CDR1 DFQATT and CDR2 SNEGSKA (reference sequence).

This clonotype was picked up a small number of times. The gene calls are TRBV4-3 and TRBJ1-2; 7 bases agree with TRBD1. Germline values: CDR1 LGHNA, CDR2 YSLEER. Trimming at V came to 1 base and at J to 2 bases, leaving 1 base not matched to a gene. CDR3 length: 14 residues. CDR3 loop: CASSQAGQNYGYTF. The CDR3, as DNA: TGCGCCAGCAGCCAAGCGGGACAGAACTATGGCTACACCTTC.

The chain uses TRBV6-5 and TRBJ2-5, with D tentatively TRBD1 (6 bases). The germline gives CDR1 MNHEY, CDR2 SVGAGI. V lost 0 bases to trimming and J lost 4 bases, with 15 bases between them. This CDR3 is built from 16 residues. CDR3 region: CASSYSKDTGLETQYF. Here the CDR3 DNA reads TGTGCCAGCAGTTACTCAAAAGACACAGGGCTAGAGACCCAGTACTTC.

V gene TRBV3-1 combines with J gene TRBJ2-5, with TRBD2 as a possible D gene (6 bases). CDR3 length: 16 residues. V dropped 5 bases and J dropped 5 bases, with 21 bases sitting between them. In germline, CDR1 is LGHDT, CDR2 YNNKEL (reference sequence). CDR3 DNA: TGTGCCAGCAGCTACTTCTCGGGGAGGCTTCGTGAGACCCAGTACTTC. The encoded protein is CASSYFSGRLRETQYF.

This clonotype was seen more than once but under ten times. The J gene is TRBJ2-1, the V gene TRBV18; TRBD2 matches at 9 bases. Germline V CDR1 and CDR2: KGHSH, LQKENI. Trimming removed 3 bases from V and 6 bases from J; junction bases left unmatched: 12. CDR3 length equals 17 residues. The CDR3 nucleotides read TGTGCCAGCTCACCCGTTAGGCGGGGGGGCGCCTCCAATGAGCAGTTCTTC. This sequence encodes CASSPVRRGGASNEQFF.

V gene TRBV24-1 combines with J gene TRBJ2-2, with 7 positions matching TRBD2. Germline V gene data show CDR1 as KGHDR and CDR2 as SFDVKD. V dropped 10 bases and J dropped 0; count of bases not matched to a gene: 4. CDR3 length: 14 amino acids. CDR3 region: CATRGDSNTGELFF. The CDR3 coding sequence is TGTGCCACTCGGGGGGATTCGAACACCGGGGAGCTGTTTTTT.

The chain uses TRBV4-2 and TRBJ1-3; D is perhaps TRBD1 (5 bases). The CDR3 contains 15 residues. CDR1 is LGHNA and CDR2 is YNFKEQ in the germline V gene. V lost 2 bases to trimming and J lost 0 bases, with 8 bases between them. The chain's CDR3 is CASSQPGNSGNTIYF. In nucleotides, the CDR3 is TGTGCCAGCAGCCAACCAGGGAACTCTGGAAACACCATATATTTT.

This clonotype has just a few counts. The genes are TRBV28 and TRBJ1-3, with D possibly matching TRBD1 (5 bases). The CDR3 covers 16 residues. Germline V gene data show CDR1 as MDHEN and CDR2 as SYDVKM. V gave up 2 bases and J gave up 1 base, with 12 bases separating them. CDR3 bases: TGTGCCAGCAGTTTACCTATTGGGGGTTCTGGAAACACCATATATTTT. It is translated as CASSLPIGGSGNTIYF.

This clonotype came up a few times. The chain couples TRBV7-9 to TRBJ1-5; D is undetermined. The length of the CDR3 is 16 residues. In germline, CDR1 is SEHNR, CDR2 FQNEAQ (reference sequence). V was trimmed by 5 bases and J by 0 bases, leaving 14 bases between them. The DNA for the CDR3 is TGTGCCAGCAGCCACGTGGTTGCCGATAGCAATCAGCCCCAGCATTTT. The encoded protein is CASSHVVADSNQPQHF.

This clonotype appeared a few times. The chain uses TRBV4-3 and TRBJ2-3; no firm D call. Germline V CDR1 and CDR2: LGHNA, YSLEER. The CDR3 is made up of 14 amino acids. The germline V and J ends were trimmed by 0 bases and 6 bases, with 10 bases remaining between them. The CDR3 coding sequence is TGCGCCAGCAGCCAAGATGCCCTTCGGGATACGCAGTATTTT. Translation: CASSQDALRDTQYF.

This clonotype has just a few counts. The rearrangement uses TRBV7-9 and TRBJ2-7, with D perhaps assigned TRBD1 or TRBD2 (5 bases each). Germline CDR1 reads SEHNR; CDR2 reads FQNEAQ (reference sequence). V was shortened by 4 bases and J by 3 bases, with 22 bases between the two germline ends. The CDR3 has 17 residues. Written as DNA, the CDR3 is TGTGCCAGCAGCTCCACCGGGACCCTGGGGCTGAACTACGAGCAGTACGTC. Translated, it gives CASSSTGTLGLNYEQYV.

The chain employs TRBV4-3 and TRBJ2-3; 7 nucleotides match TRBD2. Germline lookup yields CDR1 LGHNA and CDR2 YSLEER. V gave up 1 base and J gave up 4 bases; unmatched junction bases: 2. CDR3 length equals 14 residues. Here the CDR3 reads CASSQASGADTQYF. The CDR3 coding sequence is TGCGCCAGCAGCCAAGCCAGCGGGGCAGATACGCAGTATTTT.

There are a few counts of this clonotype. CDR3 nucleotides: TGCGCCAGCAGCTTGATTGGGCTAGCGACAGATACGCAGTATTTT. This gives the protein CASSLIGLATDTQYF. The chain combines TRBV5-1 with TRBJ2-3; maybe TRBD2 (6 bases). The CDR3 spans 15 residues. Trimming stripped 1 base from V and 3 bases from J, with 12 bases between. Germline-derived CDR1 and CDR2 are SGHRS and YFSETQ.

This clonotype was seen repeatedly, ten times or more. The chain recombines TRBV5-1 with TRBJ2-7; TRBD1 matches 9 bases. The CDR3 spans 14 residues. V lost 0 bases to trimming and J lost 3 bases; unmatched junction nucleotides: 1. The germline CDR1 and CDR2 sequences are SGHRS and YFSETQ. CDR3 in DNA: TGCGCCAGCAGCTTGGGACAGGGGGGCTACGAGCAGTACTTC. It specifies CASSLGQGGYEQYF.